The 24 T cell receptor beta chains reported below all come from one sample, sequenced in a study of blood T cell repertoires in COVID-19. Sequenced by immunoSEQ multiplex PCR; TCRdb stores in-frame clones only, minus some. The repertoire includes 650,000 to 800,000 clones, just under 90% of them detected once, and approximately 0.25% sits in the top ten. Sequencing was performed on peripheral blood. Receptor source: a woman under 30 with acute or convalescent COVID-19.

This clone has only a few counts. The chain has TRBV10-3 and TRBJ2-5; 7 bases align to TRBD2. Per germline, CDR1 ENHRY and CDR2 SYGVKD. With V trimmed by 10 bases and J by 5 bases, 13 bases remained unmatched. This CDR3 region has 14 residues. The CDR3 DNA sequence: TGTGCCAGCGGAGGGACTGCCGGGAGGGAGACCCAGTACTTC. Its protein is CASGGTAGRETQYF.

This clone was seen only a few times. The CDR3 DNA follows: TGTGCCAGCAGCACAACCGCGGGACTGAACACTGAAGCTTTCTTT. This encodes CASSTTAGLNTEAFF. The J gene is TRBJ1-1, the V gene TRBV11-2; D may be TRBD1 (5 bases). The CDR3 loop spans 15 amino acids. Deletions cut 5 bases from V and 0 bases from J, with 13 bases between. Germline V lookup: CDR1 SGHAT, CDR2 FQNNGV.

The J gene is TRBJ2-7, the V gene TRBV27; TRBD1 agrees at 7 bases. Trimming took 7 bases from V and 3 from J; bases not matched to a gene: 9. The CDR3 covers 14 residues. Germline CDR1 and CDR2: MNHEY and SMNVEV (reference sequence). The CDR3 loop is CASTRQGGFYEQYF. CDR3 nucleotides: TGTGCCAGCACAAGACAGGGTGGGTTCTACGAGCAGTACTTC.

The J gene is TRBJ2-2, the V gene TRBV11-3; tentative D call: TRBD2 (7 bases). Trimming removed 5 bases at V and 6 bases at J, with 19 bases between. The length of the CDR3 is 16 residues. The V gene's germline CDR1 is SGHNT and CDR2 YENEEA. The CDR3 DNA sequence: TGTGCCAGCAGCCTGGGGGGGGCGGCGAAGGCCGGGGAGCTGTTTTTT. Protein sequence: CASSLGGAAKAGELFF.

This clone appeared a single time. The chain carries TRBV29-1 and TRBJ1-2; 7 nucleotides line up with TRBD1. The CDR3 runs 13 residues. Germline lookup yields CDR1 SQVTM and CDR2 ANQGSEA. V shed 6 bases, J shed 2 bases, and the junction held 6 bases outside the gene matches. The CDR3 reads CSVGQGQNYGYTF. The CDR3 DNA is TGCAGCGTAGGCCAGGGACAGAACTATGGCTACACCTTC.

The chain uses TRBV5-1 and TRBJ2-7; D uncertain. Trimming shortened V by 4 bases and J by 7 bases, and 9 bases separated the two germline ends. The V gene's germline CDR1 is SGHRS and CDR2 YFSETQ. This CDR3 is built from 11 residues. The CDR3 protein is CASSAGNEQYF. The CDR3 region has the DNA TGCGCCAGCAGCGCAGGCAATGAGCAGTACTTC. The whole variable domain, remainder taken from reference TRBV5-1 and TRBJ2-7, is KAGVTQTPRYLIKTRGQQVTLSCSPISGHRSVSWYQQTPGQGLQFLFEYFSETQRNKGNFPGRFSGRQFSNSRSEMNVSTLELGDSALYLCASSAGNEQYFGPGTRLTVT.

This clone was seen a single time. In nucleotides, the CDR3 is TGTGCCAGCAGCGGAGACAGGGTTAGCTCACCCCTCCACTTT. Protein sequence: CASSGDRVSSPLHF. This chain uses TRBV9 with TRBJ1-6, with 7 bases that match TRBD1. Germline V gene lookup returns CDR1 SGDLS and CDR2 YYNGEE. CDR3 length: 14 residues. Trimming cost V 3 bases and J 10 bases; bases outside gene matches: 7.

The chain uses TRBV5-1 and TRBJ2-7, with a possible D match to TRBD1 (5 bases). With 2 bases removed from V and 3 bases from J, the gap between germline ends came to 12 bases. Germline CDR1 is SGHRS and CDR2 is YFSETQ. The CDR3 sequence is 14 residues long. The CDR3, as DNA: TGCGCCAGCAGCTTTGAGGACACCGTCTACGAGCAGTACTTC. Its protein product is CASSFEDTVYEQYF.

This chain connects TRBV7-2 to TRBJ2-1; D uncertain. Trimming took 6 bases from V and 9 from J, leaving 12 bases between them. The CDR3 totals 12 residues. Germline CDR1 SGHTA, CDR2 FQGNSA. The CDR3 DNA reads TGTGCCAGCAGACGAGCAGAGGCTGAGCAGTTCTTC. Amino acid sequence: CASRRAEAEQFF.

This rearrangement joins TRBV28 to TRBJ2-7; D is undetermined. This CDR3 comprises 13 residues. The germline CDR1 and CDR2 sequences are MDHEN and SYDVKM. V was clipped by 1 base and J by 5 bases, with 9 bases between them. The CDR3 DNA reads as TGTGCCAGCAGTTTATTCCAGAATGACGAGCAGTACTTC. Residues: CASSLFQNDEQYF.

This CDR3 reads CASTGQGAQETQYF. In nucleotides, the CDR3 is TGTGCCAGCACGGGACAGGGGGCCCAAGAGACCCAGTACTTC. V and J are TRBV2 and TRBJ2-5, with 12 positions matching TRBD1. The CDR3 is made up of 14 amino acids. The germline V gene has CDR1 SNHLY and CDR2 FYNNEI. The V and J ends lost 7 bases and 1 base, in that order; junction bases with no gene match: 1.

In its sample, this clone was seen once. Other DNA sequences from this sample encode an identical CDR3 as well. This chain uses TRBV5-1 with TRBJ1-1; no firm D call. CDR3 length equals 13 residues. The V and J ends lost 0 bases and 2 bases respectively, with 5 bases between them. Germline loops: CDR1 SGHRS, CDR2 YFSETQ. CDR3 bases: TGCGCCAGCAGCTTGGGGCCAAACACTGAAGCTTTCTTT. Amino acids: CASSLGPNTEAFF.

The chain recombines TRBV3-1 (or the pseudogene TRBV3-2) with TRBJ2-1; D ambiguous. Trimming left V 0 bases short and J 2 bases short, with 14 bases between. Germline V gene data show CDR1 as LGHDT and CDR2 as YNNKEL (reference sequence). There are 17 residues in the CDR3. CDR3 bases: TGTGCCAGCAGCCAAGATCCGCTACCTGCAACCTACAATGAGCAGTTCTTC. Its translation is CASSQDPLPATYNEQFF.

The chain employs TRBV9 and TRBJ1-1; TRBD1 is a possible D gene (6 bases). The V end lost 4 bases, the J end lost 4 bases, and 17 bases lay between the germline ends. The CDR3 has 15 amino acids. CDR1 and CDR2 from the germline V gene are SGDLS and YYNGEE. The CDR3 reads CASSPGGGESTEAFF. CDR3 nucleotide sequence: TGTGCCAGCAGCCCAGGTGGGGGCGAAAGCACTGAAGCTTTCTTT. The full variable domain, rest sourced from reference TRBV9 and TRBJ1-1, is DSGVTQTPKHLITATGQRVTLRCSPRSGDLSVYWYQQSLDQGLQFLIQYYNGEERAKGNILERFSAQQFPDLHSELNLSSLELGDSALYFCASSPGGGESTEAFFGQGTRLTVV.

The chain has TRBV7-9 and TRBJ2-7; perhaps TRBD2 as D (5 bases). In germline, CDR1 is SEHNR, CDR2 FQNEAQ (reference sequence). CDR3 size: 12 residues. V was shortened by 5 bases and J by 4 bases, with 9 bases between the two germline ends. The CDR3 DNA is TGTGCCAGCAGCCGGACTGTATACGAGCAGTACTTC. Its translation: CASSRTVYEQYF. The whole variable domain, filled in from reference TRBV7-9 and TRBJ2-7, reads DTGVSQNPRHKITKRGQNVTFRCDPISEHNRLYWYRQTLGQGPEFLTYFQNEAQLEKSRLLSDRFSAERPKGSFSTLEIQRTEQGDSAMYLCASSRTVYEQYFGPGTRLTVT.

The V call is TRBV3-1 (or the pseudogene TRBV3-2), the J call TRBJ2-7, with TRBD1 as a possible D gene (5 bases). Germline-derived CDR1 and CDR2 are LGHDT and YNNKEL (reference sequence). Trimming cost V 1 base and J 12 bases, with 19 bases left between them. The CDR3 is 14 amino acids. Here the CDR3 DNA reads TGTGCCAGCAGCCAAGGGGGCGGCGCTCCCTGGCGGTACTTC. Residues: CASSQGGGAPWRYF.

The V and J genes are TRBV30 and TRBJ1-2; TRBD1 matches 9 bases. Germline V gives CDR1 GTSNPN, CDR2 SVGIG (reference sequence). V lost 3 bases, J lost 5 bases, and 13 bases stayed unmatched. This CDR3 has 16 residues. For the CDR3, the DNA is TGTGCCTGGAGGCCGGACAGGGGCCCGTTTTGGTATGGCTACACCTTC. Its protein product is CAWRPDRGPFWYGYTF.

The rearrangement uses TRBV7-2 and TRBJ2-7, with 8 positions matching TRBD2. This CDR3 is 15 amino acids long. CDR1 is SGHTA, CDR2 FQGNSA, per germline. V dropped 3 bases and J dropped 3; count of bases not matched to a gene: 7. CDR3 coding DNA: TGTGCCAGCAGCTTTGGCCGGGGGGGACTCTACGAGCAGTACTTC. Amino acid sequence: CASSFGRGGLYEQYF.

The rearrangement links TRBV4-1 to TRBJ2-4; 9 bases map to TRBD1. V was clipped by 0 bases and J by 5 bases; unmatched bases: 14. The CDR3 sequence is 19 residues long. The germline gives CDR1 MGHRA, CDR2 YSYEKL. In DNA form, the CDR3 reads TGCGCCAGCAGCCAAGATCCCCCCGGGACAGGGTATGAGGAAAACATTCAGTACTTC. Amino acid sequence: CASSQDPPGTGYEENIQYF.

The V and J genes are TRBV2 and TRBJ1-3, with D possibly being TRBD1 (6 bases). Germline-derived CDR1 and CDR2 are SNHLY and FYNNEI. This CDR3 region has 15 residues. The V and J ends lost 6 bases and 8 bases respectively, with 20 bases between them. CDR3 loop: CASSGPDGAGDTIYF. CDR3 sequence (DNA): TGTGCCAGCAGCGGGCCTGACGGAGCAGGGGACACCATATATTTT.

This clone was counted a single time. The chain is built from TRBV12-5 and TRBJ1-5; D is undetermined. The germline CDR1 and CDR2 sequences are LGHNT and FRNRAP. Between the trimmed V and J ends, which lost 0 bases and 1 base, there was a span of 10 bases. CDR3 length: 16 residues. CDR3 in amino acids: CASGLVLGESNQPQHF. The CDR3, as DNA: TGTGCTAGTGGTTTGGTACTAGGAGAAAGCAATCAGCCCCAGCATTTT.

The chain joins TRBV6-5 to TRBJ1-1, with 7 bases that match TRBD1. With 0 bases clipped from V and 0 bases from J, the junction kept 1 base outside the gene matches. CDR1 is MNHEY and CDR2 is SVGAGI in the germline V gene. This CDR3 spans 15 amino acids. Written as DNA, the CDR3 is TGTGCCAGCAGTTACTCTACAGGGGTGAACACTGAAGCTTTCTTT. This translates into CASSYSTGVNTEAFF.

The chain recombines TRBV10-2 with TRBJ1-1; the match to TRBD1 covers 7 bases. V lost 6 bases, J lost 11 bases, and 9 bases stayed unmatched. The CDR3 extends over 12 amino acids. CDR1 WSHSY and CDR2 SAAADI come from the germline V gene. The CDR3 reads CASSQKQGNAFF. Here the CDR3 DNA reads TGCGCCAGCAGCCAAAAACAGGGGAATGCTTTCTTT.

This sequence joins TRBV7-9 and TRBJ2-1, with 9 positions matching TRBD1. The CDR3 has 15 residues. J was trimmed by 8 bases and V by 4 bases; bases with no gene match: 9. The V gene's germline CDR1 is SEHNR and CDR2 FQNEAQ (reference sequence). CDR3 nucleotides: TGTGCCAGCAGCTCTTCCGGGACAGGGATCGATGAGCAGTTCTTC. Translating it yields CASSSSGTGIDEQFF.